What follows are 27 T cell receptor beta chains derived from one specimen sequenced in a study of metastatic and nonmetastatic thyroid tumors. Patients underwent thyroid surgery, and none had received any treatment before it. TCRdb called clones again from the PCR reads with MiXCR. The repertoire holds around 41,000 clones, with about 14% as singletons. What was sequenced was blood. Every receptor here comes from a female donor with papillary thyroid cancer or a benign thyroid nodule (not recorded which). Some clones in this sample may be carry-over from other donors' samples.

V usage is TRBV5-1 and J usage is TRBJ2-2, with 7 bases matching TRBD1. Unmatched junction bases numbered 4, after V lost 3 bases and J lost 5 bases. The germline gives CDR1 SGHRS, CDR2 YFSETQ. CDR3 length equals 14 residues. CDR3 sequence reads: CASSYGTVTGELFF. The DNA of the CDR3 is TGCGCCAGCAGCTACGGGACAGTGACCGGGGAGCTGTTTTTT.

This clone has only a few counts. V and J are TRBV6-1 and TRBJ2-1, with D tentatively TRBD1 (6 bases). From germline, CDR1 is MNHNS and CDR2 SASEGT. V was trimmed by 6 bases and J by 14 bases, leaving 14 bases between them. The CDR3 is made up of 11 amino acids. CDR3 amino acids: CASRPGNREFF. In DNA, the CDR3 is TGTGCCAGCAGACCGGGGAACAGGGAGTTCTTC.

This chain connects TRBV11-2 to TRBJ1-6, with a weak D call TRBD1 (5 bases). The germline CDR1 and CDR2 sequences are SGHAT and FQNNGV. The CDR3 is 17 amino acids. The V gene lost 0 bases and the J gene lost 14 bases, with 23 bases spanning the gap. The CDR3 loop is CASSLDLPGLPLGSLHF. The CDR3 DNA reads TGTGCCAGCAGCTTAGATTTGCCGGGGCTCCCCCTCGGGTCCCTCCACTTT. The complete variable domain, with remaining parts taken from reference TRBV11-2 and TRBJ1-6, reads EAGVAQSPRYKIIEKRQSVAFWCNPISGHATLYWYQQILGQGPKLLIQFQNNGVVDDSQLPKDRFSAERLKGVDSTLKIQPAKLEDSAVYLCASSLDLPGLPLGSLHFGNGTRLTVT.

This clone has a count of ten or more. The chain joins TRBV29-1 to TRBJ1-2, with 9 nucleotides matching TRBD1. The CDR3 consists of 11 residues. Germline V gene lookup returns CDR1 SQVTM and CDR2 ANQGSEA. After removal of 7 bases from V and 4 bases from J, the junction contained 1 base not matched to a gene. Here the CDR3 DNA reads TGCAGCGCGGACAGGGGCTATGGCTACACCTTC. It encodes CSADRGYGYTF.

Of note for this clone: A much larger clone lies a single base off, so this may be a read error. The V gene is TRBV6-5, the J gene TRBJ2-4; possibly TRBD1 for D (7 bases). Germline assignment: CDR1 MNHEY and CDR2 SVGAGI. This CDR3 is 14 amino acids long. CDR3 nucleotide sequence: TGTGCCAGCAGTTATTTCCGACAGGGAGGCATTCACTACTTC. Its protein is CASSYFRQGGIHYF.

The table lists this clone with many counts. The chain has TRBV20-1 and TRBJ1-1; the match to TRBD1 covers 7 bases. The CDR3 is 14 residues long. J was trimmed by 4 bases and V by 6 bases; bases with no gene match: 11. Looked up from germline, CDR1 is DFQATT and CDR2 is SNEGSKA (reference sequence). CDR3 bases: TGCAGTGCCCGAAGGGGGCTATTAAGCACTGAAGCTTTCTTT. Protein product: CSARRGLLSTEAFF.

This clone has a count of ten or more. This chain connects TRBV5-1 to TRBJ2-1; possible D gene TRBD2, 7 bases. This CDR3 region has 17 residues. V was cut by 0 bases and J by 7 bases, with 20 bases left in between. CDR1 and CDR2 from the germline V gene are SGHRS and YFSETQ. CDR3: CASSLVGGRESRNEQFF. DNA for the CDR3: TGCGCCAGCAGCTTGGTCGGGGGGCGGGAGTCGAGGAATGAGCAGTTCTTC. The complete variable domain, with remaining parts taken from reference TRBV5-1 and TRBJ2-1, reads KAGVTQTPRYLIKTRGQQVTLSCSPISGHRSVSWYQQTPGQGLQFLFEYFSETQRNKGNFPGRFSGRQFSNSRSEMNVSTLELGDSALYLCASSLVGGRESRNEQFFGPGTRLTVL.

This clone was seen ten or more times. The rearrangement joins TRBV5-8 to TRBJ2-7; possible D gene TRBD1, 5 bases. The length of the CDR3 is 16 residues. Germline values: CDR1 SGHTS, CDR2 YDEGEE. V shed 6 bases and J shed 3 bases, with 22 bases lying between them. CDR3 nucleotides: TGTGCCAGCACCTTAGGGGCCGGAGAACCTTACTACGAGCAGTACTTC. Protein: CASTLGAGEPYYEQYF. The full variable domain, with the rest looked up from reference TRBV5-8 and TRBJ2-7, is EAGVTQSPTHLIKTRGQQATLRCSPISGHTSVYWYQQALGLGLQFLLWYDEGEERNRGNFPPRFSGRQFPNYSSELNVNALELEDSALYLCASTLGAGEPYYEQYFGPGTRLTVT.

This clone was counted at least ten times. CDR3 sequence reads: CASSPAGTDTQYF. The CDR3 coding sequence is TGTGCCAGCAGCCCAGCTGGGACAGATACGCAGTATTTT. V usage is TRBV11-3 and J usage is TRBJ2-3; D is unresolved. Germline CDR1 SGHNT, CDR2 YENEEA. CDR3 length: 13 amino acids. Trimming pared 5 bases from V and 3 bases from J, leaving 9 bases between.

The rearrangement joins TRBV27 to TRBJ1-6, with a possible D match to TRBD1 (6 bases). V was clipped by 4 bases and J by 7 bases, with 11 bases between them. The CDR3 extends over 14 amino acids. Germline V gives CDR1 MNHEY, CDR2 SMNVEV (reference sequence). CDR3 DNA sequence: TGTGCCAGCAGTTGGCAGGGGTTGAATTCACCCCTCCACTTT. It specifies CASSWQGLNSPLHF.

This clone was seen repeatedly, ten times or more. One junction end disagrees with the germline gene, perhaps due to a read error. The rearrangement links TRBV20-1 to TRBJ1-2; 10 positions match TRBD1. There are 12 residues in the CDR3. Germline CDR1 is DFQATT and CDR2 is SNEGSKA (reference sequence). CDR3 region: CSAETGGALGLF. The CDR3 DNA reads TGCAGTGCCGAGACAGGGGGCGCGTTGGGACTTTTC.

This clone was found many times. For the CDR3, the DNA is TGTGCCAGTAGTATAAGAAAGGGCGGTAACACTGAAGCTTTCTTT. Translated: CASSIRKGGNTEAFF. The V call is TRBV19, the J call TRBJ1-1; unclear D gene. Germline V gene lookup returns CDR1 LNHDA and CDR2 SQIVND (reference sequence). The V end was cut by 2 bases, the J end by 2 bases, with 12 bases between. The CDR3 is 15 residues long.

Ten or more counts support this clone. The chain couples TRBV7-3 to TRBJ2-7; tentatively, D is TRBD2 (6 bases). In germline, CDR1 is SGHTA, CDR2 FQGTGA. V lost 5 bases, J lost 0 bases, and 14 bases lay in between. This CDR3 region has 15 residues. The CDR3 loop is CASSLYGGNSYEQYF. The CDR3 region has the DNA TGTGCCAGCAGCCTGTACGGGGGAAACTCCTACGAGCAGTACTTC.

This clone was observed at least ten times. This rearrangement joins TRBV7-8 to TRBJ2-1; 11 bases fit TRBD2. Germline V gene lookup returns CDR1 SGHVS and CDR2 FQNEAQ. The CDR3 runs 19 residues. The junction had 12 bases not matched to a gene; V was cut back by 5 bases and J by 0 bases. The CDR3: CASSPSVGLAGGSYNEQFF. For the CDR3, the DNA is TGTGCCAGCAGCCCCAGTGTTGGGCTAGCGGGAGGCTCCTACAATGAGCAGTTCTTC.

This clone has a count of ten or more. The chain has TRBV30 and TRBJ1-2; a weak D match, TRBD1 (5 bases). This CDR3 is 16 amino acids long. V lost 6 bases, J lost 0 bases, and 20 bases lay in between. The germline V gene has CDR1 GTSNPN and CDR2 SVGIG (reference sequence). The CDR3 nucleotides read TGTGCCTGTTGGGGGGGGTCCTACTCCACTAACTATGGCTACACCTTC. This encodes CACWGGSYSTNYGYTF.

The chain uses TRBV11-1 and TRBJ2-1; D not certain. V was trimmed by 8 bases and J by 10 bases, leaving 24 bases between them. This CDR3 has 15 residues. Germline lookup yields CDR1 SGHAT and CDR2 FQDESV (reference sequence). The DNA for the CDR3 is TGTGCCAGCCAGTCCCCAGACGTATCCTTTGGGGAGCAGTTCTTC. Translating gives CASQSPDVSFGEQFF.

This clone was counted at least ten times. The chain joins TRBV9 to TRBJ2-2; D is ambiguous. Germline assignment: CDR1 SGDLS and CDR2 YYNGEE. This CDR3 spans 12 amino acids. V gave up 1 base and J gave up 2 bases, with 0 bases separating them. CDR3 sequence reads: CASSVNTGELFF. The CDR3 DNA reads TGTGCCAGCAGCGTAAACACCGGGGAGCTGTTTTTT.

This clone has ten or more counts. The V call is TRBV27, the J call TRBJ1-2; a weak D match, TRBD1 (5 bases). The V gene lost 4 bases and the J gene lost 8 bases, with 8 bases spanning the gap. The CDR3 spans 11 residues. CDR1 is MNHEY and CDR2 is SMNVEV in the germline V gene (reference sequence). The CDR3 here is CASSSGEGYTF. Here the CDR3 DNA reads TGTGCCAGCAGTTCGGGGGAAGGCTACACCTTC.

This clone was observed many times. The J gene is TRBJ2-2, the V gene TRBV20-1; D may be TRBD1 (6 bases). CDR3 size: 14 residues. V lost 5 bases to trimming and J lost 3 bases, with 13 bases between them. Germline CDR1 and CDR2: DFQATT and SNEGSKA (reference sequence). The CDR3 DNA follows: TGCAGTGCTTCGACAGGTAGAGACACCGGGGAGCTGTTTTTT. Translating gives CSASTGRDTGELFF.

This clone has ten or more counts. CDR3 amino acids: CASRRIYYGYTF. The CDR3 DNA follows: TGTGCCAGCAGGCGAATCTACTATGGCTACACCTTC. V is TRBV28 and J is TRBJ1-2; unclear D gene. The V end was cut by 6 bases, the J end by 3 bases, with 8 bases between. CDR1 is MDHEN, CDR2 SYDVKM, per germline. The CDR3 covers 12 residues.

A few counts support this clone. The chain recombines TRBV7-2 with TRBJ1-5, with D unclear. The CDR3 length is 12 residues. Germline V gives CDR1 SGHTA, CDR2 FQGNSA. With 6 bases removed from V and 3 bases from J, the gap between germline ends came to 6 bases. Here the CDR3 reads CASRDYNQPQHF. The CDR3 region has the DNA TGTGCCAGCAGAGACTACAATCAGCCCCAGCATTTT.

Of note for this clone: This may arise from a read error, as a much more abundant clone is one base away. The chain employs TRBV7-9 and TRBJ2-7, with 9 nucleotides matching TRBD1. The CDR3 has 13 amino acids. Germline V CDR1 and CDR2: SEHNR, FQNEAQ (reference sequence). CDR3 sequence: CASSRQGENERYF. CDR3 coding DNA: TGTGCCAGCTCAAGACAGGGGGAGAACGAGCGGTACTTC.

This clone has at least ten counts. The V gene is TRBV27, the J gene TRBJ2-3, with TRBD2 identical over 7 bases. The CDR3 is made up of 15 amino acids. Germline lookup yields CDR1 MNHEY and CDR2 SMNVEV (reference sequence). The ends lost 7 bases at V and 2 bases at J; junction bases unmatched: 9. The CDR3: CASTDGLAVTDTQYF. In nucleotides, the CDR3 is TGTGCCAGCACCGATGGCCTAGCGGTCACAGATACGCAGTATTTT.

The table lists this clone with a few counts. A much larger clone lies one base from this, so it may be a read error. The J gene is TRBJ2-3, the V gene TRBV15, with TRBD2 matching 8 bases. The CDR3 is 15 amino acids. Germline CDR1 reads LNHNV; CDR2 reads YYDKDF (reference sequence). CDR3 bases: TGTGACACCAGCAGAGTAGCGGGAACAGGGGATACGCAGTATTTT. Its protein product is CDTSRVAGTGDTQYF.

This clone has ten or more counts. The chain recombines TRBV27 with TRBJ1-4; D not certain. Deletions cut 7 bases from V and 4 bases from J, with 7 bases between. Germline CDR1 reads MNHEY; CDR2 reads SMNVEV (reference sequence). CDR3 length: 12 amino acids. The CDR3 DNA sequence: TGTGCCAGCAAAGGCTTTAATGAAAAACTGTTTTTT. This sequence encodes CASKGFNEKLFF.

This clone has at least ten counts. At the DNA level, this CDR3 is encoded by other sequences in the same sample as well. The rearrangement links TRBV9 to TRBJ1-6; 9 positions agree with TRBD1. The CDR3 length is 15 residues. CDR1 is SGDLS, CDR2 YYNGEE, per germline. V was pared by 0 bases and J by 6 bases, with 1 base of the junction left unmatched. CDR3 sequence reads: CASSVVDRGNSPLHF. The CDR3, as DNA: TGTGCCAGCAGCGTAGTGGACAGGGGTAATTCACCCCTCCACTTT.

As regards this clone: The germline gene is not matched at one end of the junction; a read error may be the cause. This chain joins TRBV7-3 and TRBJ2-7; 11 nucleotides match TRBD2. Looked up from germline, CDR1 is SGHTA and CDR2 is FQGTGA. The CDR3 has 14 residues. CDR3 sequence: CASSFGTSGTGQYF. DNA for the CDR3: TGCGCCAGCAGCTTTGGGACTAGCGGTACGGGGCAGTACTTC.